This TCR beta chain appears in the sequencing data of a study of shared clonotypes between healthy human individuals. Looking at the study overall: CD4 naive and memory got three plates each, CD8 naive two, CD8 memory one.

Only a few counts were recorded for this clone. Its antigen is undetermined. Regarding the study as a whole: At large depth, rarefaction still showed sorted-subset sequencing to be incomplete. Naive subsets usually exceeded memory subsets in estimated richness.

CDR1 and CDR2 (germline): ENHRY, SYGVKD. CDR3 size: 12 residues. Trimming took 5 bases from V and 0 from J, leaving 5 bases between them. A deep-level run was used for the assay. TCRdb's table, derived via immunoSEQ multiplex PCR, lists solely in-frame clones and lacks some. The profile shows about 980,000 clones, approximately 80% of them singletons. This clonotype originated in a man aged 18 to 30 in good health. The sample consisted of memory CD4+ T cells sorted from blood. Subset defined: CD45RA-negative fraction. V and J are TRBV10-3 and TRBJ2-7; no definite D call. CDR3 protein: CAISKSSYEQYF. CDR3 nucleotide sequence: TGTGCCATCAGTAAAAGCTCCTACGAGCAGTACTTC.